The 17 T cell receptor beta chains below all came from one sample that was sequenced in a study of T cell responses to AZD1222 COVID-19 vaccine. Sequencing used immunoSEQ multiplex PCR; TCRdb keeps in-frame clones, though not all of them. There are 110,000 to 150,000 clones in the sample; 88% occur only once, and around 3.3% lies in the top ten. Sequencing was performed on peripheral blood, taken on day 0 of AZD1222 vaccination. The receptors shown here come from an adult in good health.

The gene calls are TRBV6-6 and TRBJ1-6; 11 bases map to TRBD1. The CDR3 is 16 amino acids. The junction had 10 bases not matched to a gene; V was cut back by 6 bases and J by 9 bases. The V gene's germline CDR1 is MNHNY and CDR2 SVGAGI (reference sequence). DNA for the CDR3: TGTGCCAGCAGGCCGGCCCGGGACAGGGGGGGTTCACCCCTCCACTTT. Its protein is CASRPARDRGGSPLHF.

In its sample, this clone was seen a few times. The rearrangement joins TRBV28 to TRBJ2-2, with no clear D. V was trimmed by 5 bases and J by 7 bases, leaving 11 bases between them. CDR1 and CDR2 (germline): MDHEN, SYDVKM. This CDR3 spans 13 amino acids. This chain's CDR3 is CASSALYVGELFF. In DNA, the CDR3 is TGTGCCAGCAGTGCCCTGTATGTCGGGGAGCTGTTTTTT.

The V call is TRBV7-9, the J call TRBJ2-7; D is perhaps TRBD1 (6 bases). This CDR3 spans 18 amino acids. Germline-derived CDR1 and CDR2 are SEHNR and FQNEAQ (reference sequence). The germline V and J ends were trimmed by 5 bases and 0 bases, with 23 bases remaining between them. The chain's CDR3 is CASSPLDSAWISSYEQYF. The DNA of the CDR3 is TGTGCCAGCAGCCCTCTGGACAGTGCATGGATAAGCTCCTACGAGCAGTACTTC.

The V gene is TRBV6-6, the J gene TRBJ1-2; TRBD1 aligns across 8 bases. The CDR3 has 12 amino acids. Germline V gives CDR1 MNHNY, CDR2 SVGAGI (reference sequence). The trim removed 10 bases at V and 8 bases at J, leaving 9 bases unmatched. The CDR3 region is CATSGQAEGYTF. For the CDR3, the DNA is TGTGCCACCTCGGGACAGGCCGAGGGCTACACCTTC.

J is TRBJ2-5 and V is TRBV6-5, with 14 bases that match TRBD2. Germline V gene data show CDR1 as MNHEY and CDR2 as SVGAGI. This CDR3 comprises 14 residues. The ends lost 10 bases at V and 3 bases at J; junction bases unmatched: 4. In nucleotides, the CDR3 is TGTGCCACCGGGGGACTAGCGGGAGAAGAGACCCAGTACTTC. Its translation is CATGGLAGEETQYF.

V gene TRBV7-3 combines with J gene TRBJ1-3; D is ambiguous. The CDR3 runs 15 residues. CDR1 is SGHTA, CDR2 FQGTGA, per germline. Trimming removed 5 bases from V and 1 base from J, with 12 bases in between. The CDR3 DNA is TGTGCCAGCAGCCCCACCGGCGAATCTGGAAACACCATATATTTT. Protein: CASSPTGESGNTIYF.

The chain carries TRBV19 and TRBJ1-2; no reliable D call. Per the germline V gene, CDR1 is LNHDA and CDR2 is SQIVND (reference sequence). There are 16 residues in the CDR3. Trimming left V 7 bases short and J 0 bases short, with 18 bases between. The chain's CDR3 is CASTSIGGVANYGYTF. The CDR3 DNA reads TGTGCCAGTACCTCAATAGGCGGCGTGGCTAACTATGGCTACACCTTC.

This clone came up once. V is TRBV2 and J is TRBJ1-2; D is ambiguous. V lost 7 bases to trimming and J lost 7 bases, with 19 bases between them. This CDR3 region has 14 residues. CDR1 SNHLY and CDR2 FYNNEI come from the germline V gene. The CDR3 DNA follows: TGTGCCAGCAAGAATGACCCTTGGGAGGGTGGCTACACCTTC. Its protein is CASKNDPWEGGYTF.

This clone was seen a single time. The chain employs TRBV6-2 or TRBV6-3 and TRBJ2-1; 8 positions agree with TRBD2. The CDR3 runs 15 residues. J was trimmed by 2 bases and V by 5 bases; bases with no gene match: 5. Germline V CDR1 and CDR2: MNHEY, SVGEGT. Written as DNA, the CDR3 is TGTGCCAGCAGTCACAGCGGGAGCACCTACAATGAGCAGTTCTTC. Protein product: CASSHSGSTYNEQFF.

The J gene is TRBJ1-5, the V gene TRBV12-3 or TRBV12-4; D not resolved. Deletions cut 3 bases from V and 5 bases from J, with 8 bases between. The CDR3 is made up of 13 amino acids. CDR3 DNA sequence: TGTGCCAGCAGTTTCGGGCGGGATCAGCCCCAGCATTTT. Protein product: CASSFGRDQPQHF.

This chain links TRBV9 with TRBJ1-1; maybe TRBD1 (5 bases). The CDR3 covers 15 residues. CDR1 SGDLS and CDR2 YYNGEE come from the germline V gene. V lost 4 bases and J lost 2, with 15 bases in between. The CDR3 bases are TGTGCCAGCAGCCCTACGGGACTTGGAAACACTGAAGCTTTCTTT. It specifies CASSPTGLGNTEAFF.

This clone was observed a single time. CDR3 region: CASSSERPLGTDTQYF. CDR3 in DNA: TGTGCCAGCAGCTCTGAGCGCCCATTAGGCACAGATACGCAGTATTTT. The chain uses TRBV7-2 and TRBJ2-3; D gene unclear. The germline V and J ends were trimmed by 4 bases and 1 base, with 15 bases remaining between them. The CDR3 totals 16 residues. Germline CDR1 reads SGHTA; CDR2 reads FQGNSA. The full variable domain, with the rest looked up from reference TRBV7-2 and TRBJ2-3, is GAGVSQSPSNKVTEKGKDVELRCDPISGHTALYWYRQSLGQGLEFLIYFQGNSAPDKSGLPSDRFSAERTGGSVSTLTIQRTQQEDSAVYLCASSSERPLGTDTQYFGPGTRLTVL.

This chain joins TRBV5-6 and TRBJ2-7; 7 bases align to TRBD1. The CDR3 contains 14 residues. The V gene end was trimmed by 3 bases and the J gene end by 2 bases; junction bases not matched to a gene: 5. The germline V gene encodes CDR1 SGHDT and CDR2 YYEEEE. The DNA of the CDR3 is TGTGCCAGCAGCTGGCAGGGGGTTGCCTACGAGCAGTACTTC. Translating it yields CASSWQGVAYEQYF.

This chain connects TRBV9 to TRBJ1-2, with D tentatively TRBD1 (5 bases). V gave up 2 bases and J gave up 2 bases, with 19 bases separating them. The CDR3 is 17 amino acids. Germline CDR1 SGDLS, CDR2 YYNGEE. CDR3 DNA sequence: TGTGCCAGCAGCGTTAATTTCATCGCGTCAGGGAACTATGGCTACACCTTC. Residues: CASSVNFIASGNYGYTF.

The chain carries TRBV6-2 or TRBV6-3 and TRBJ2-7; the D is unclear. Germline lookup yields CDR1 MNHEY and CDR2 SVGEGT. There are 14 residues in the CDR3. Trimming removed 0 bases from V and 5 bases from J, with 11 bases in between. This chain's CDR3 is CASSYSPERDEQYF. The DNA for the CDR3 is TGTGCCAGCAGTTACTCGCCGGAACGGGACGAGCAGTACTTC.

CDR3 residues: CASSKGPVNNEQYF. The CDR3 coding sequence is TGTGCCAGCAGCAAAGGACCAGTTAACAACGAGCAGTACTTC. The V gene is TRBV21-1, the J gene TRBJ2-7. TRBV21-1 is a recognized pseudogene. The CDR3 runs 14 residues.

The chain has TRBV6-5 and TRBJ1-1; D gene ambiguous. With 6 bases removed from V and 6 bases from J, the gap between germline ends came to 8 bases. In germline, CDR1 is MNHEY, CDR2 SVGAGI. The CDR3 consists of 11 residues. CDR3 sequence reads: CASSVEPEAFF. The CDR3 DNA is TGTGCCAGCAGCGTGGAGCCTGAAGCTTTCTTT.